This TCR beta chain was profiled in a study of cytomegalovirus exposure and HLA in healthy donors. V was shortened by 1 base and J by 4 bases, with 10 bases between the two germline ends. The CDR3 sequence is 14 residues long. From germline, CDR1 is MGHRA and CDR2 YSYEKL. The PCR was carried out with 60 Vbeta primers and 13 Jbeta primers. Sequenced by immunoSEQ multiplex PCR; TCRdb stores in-frame clones only, minus some. The sample includes 130,000 to 150,000 clones, over 70% of them seen just once. This receptor was obtained from a male donor in good health and CMV-seronegative. This sequence joins TRBV4-1 and TRBJ2-5, with D perhaps matching TRBD2 (5 bases). The sequencing input was PBMCs. The CDR3 coding sequence is TGCGCCAGCAGCCAAGTAGCCGGGATAGAGACCCAGTACTTC. This encodes CASSQVAGIETQYF.